This entry lists 6 T cell receptor beta chains sequenced from one sample in a study of shared clonotypes between healthy human individuals. Sequenced by immunoSEQ multiplex PCR; TCRdb stores in-frame clones only, minus some. The sample yields 550,000 to 850,000 clones, 74% seen once. The sample consisted of memory CD4+ T cells sorted from blood. Subset described: CD45RA-negative fraction. Receptor source: a young woman in good health.

V is TRBV5-1 and J is TRBJ2-1, with D hard to call. From germline, CDR1 is SGHRS and CDR2 YFSETQ. CDR3 size: 18 residues. V shed 4 bases and J shed 0 bases, with 20 bases lying between them. CDR3 in amino acids: CASSPGRLLTSSYNEQFF. The CDR3 bases are TGCGCCAGCAGCCCCGGTAGGCTCCTCACCAGCTCCTACAATGAGCAGTTCTTC.

The chain is built from TRBV19 and TRBJ1-2, with 10 bases aligning to TRBD1. Germline CDR1 and CDR2: LNHDA and SQIVND (reference sequence). The trim removed 5 bases at V and 8 bases at J, leaving 5 bases unmatched. This CDR3 comprises 13 residues. For the CDR3, the DNA is TGTGCCAGTAGTCCATGGACAGGGGGAGGCTACACCTTC. Translation: CASSPWTGGGYTF.

The chain links TRBV6-1 to TRBJ1-3, with D possibly being TRBD1 (5 bases). CDR3 size: 15 residues. The V gene lost 6 bases and the J gene lost 0 bases, with 12 bases spanning the gap. Germline V gives CDR1 MNHNS, CDR2 SASEGT. The CDR3 DNA reads as TGTGCCAGCAGGACAGACACTAACTCTGGAAACACCATATATTTT. Its protein product is CASRTDTNSGNTIYF.

The V and J genes are TRBV11-2 and TRBJ1-5, with a weak D call TRBD1 (5 bases). Trimming removed 1 base at V and 9 bases at J, with 10 bases between. The CDR3 runs to 13 residues. Germline V gives CDR1 SGHAT, CDR2 FQNNGV. CDR3 residues: CASSLGSGGPQHF. The CDR3 DNA reads as TGTGCCAGCAGCTTAGGGTCTGGGGGGCCCCAGCATTTT.

The genes are TRBV2 and TRBJ2-2; 11 bases agree with TRBD1. The germline CDR1 and CDR2 sequences are SNHLY and FYNNEI. V dropped 8 bases and J dropped 6; count of bases not matched to a gene: 14. The CDR3 has 17 amino acids. The DNA for the CDR3 is TGTGCCAGCCAAATAGGACCGGGACAGGGGGTTGCCGGGGAGCTGTTTTTT. It translates to CASQIGPGQGVAGELFF. Full variable domain (outside the CDR3, taken from reference TRBV2 and TRBJ2-2): EPEVTQTPSHQVTQMGQEVILRCVPISNHLYFYWYRQILGQKVEFLVSFYNNEISEKSEIFDDQFSVERPDGSNFTLKIRSTKLEDSAMYFCASQIGPGQGVAGELFFGEGSRLTVL.

Notes on this clone: The sample has other DNA sequences that encode this CDR3 too. The rearrangement joins TRBV28 to TRBJ1-5; no clear D gene. The CDR3 covers 11 residues. V gave up 5 bases and J gave up 9 bases, with 8 bases separating them. CDR1 MDHEN and CDR2 SYDVKM come from the germline V gene. The CDR3 reads CASSLRGPQHF. CDR3 DNA: TGTGCCAGCAGTCTAAGAGGGCCCCAGCATTTT.